The rows below give T cell receptor beta chains drawn from one sample of a study of blood T cell repertoires in COVID-19. Profiled with immunoSEQ multiplex PCR; TCRdb holds only in-frame clones, not every one. The table lists 150,000 to 200,000 clones, roughly four fifths of them singletons, with roughly a tenth in the top ten. Sequenced: peripheral blood. The receptors originated from a human donor in a cohort sampled during active COVID-19. The CDR3 runs from the conserved cysteine through the conserved F or W. D genes are given only for firm matches. Clone size, where shown, is once, few, many, or a class for clones that have expanded.

TRBJ2-3	NA	NA	TRBV7-3	CASSRTPQTDTQYF	TGTGCCAGCAGCCGAACCCCCCAGACAGATACGCAGTATTTT
TRBJ1-2	NA	NA	TRBV2	CASSPSDGYGYTF	TGTGCCAGCAGTCCAAGTGACGGGTATGGCTACACCTTC
TRBJ1-2	TRBD1	NA	TRBV27	CASSFQGGGQGRGYTF	TGTGCCAGCAGTTTTCAAGGAGGGGGACAGGGGAGAGGCTACACCTTC
TRBJ1-5	NA	NA	TRBV6-2/TRBV6-3	CASSYPGQVSNQPQHF	TGTGCCAGCAGTTACCCCGGACAAGTGAGCAATCAGCCCCAGCATTTT
TRBJ1-5	NA	NA	TRBV2	CASSEFSGNQPQHF	TGTGCCAGCAGTGAATTCTCAGGGAATCAGCCCCAGCATTTT
TRBJ2-7	NA	NA	TRBV5-1	CASSVTDITYEQYF	TGCGCCAGCAGCGTAACTGACATCACCTACGAGCAGTACTTC
TRBJ2-5	NA	NA	TRBV9	CASSERPGVGETQYF	TGTGCCAGCAGCGAGCGACCCGGGGTGGGAGAGACCCAGTACTTC
TRBJ1-2	NA	NA	TRBV9	CASSVSPGFGYTF	TGTGCCAGCAGCGTAAGTCCGGGGTTTGGCTACACCTTC
TRBJ1-2	TRBD1	NA	TRBV19	CASTHRGTGYGYTF	TGTGCCAGTACCCACAGGGGGACCGGCTATGGCTACACCTTC
TRBJ1-2	NA	NA	TRBV19	CASAIPGRGNSYGYTF	TGTGCCAGTGCCATCCCCGGGAGGGGAAATTCCTATGGCTACACCTTC
TRBJ1-3	TRBD1	NA	TRBV11-2	CASSSWTGLFSGNTIYF	TGTGCCAGCAGCTCCTGGACAGGGCTGTTCTCTGGAAACACCATATATTTT
TRBJ2-3	TRBD1	NA	TRBV18	CASSPPQGATTDTQYF	TGTGCCAGCTCACCCCCGCAGGGGGCAACCACAGATACGCAGTATTTT
TRBJ2-7	NA	NA	TRBV6-6	CASSYTEGAGEQYF	TGTGCCAGCAGTTACACGGAGGGGGCGGGCGAGCAGTACTTC
TRBJ1-1	TRBD1	NA	TRBV6-5	CASSYTGGTEAFF	TGTGCCAGCAGCTACACAGGGGGCACTGAAGCTTTCTTT
TRBJ2-5	TRBD1	once	TRBV12-3/TRBV12-4	CASSETGYGTQYF	TGTGCCAGCAGCGAGACAGGGTACGGGACCCAGTACTTC